This is a list of T cell receptor beta chains from one sample in a study of blood T cells in healthy people across ages. TCRdb redid the calling of the 5' RACE reads with MiXCR, one entry per CDR3 protein. Seen here are fewer than 800,000 distinct CDR3 sequences, around 20% observed once, and the top ten hold approximately 3.7%. The sample consisted of blood. The receptor source for this set is a man between 65 and 85 years old in good health. CDR3s include the opening cysteine and the closing phenylalanine or tryptophan. Each record gives: J gene, V gene, D gene, CDR3 length, clone size, CDR3 protein, CDR3 DNA. The D gene is left open where the match is weak. Clone size is given for some rows only: seen once, a few or many times, or a class if the clone is expanded.

TRBJ2-1	TRBV7-2	TRBD2	16	NA	CASSFLAGGIYNEQFF	TGTGCCAGCAGCTTCTTAGCGGGAGGGATCTACAATGAGCAGTTCTTC
TRBJ2-3	TRBV4-2	NA	16	NA	CASSQQLRDLGDTQYF	TGTGCCAGCAGCCAGCAGTTACGGGACCTGGGGGATACGCAGTATTTT
TRBJ2-5	TRBV21-1	NA	18	few	CASIRGQGNFWAIETQYF	TGTGCCAGCATCCGGGGACAGGGGAATTTCTGGGCAATCGAGACCCAGTACTTC
TRBJ2-7	TRBV12-3/TRBV12-4	TRBD1	13	NA	CASKGTGLHEQYF	TGTGCCAGCAAGGGGACAGGGCTTCACGAGCAGTACTTC
TRBJ1-5	TRBV12-3/TRBV12-4	NA	14	NA	CASNPGASNQPQHF	TGTGCCAGCAACCCGGGGGCCAGCAATCAGCCCCAGCATTTT
TRBJ2-5	TRBV5-1	NA	13	many	CASGPRNQETQYF	TGCGCCAGCGGGCCTCGGAACCAAGAGACCCAGTACTTC
TRBJ1-2	TRBV20-1	NA	14	few	CSASSSLGVYGYTF	TGCAGTGCTAGCTCGAGCCTAGGGGTCTATGGCTACACCTTC
TRBJ2-4	TRBV28	NA	15	few	CASSLRRGPENIQYF	TGTGCCAGCAGCTTGAGAAGAGGCCCCGAAAACATTCAGTACTTC
TRBJ1-1	TRBV7-9	NA	15	many	CASSPTRTHNTEAFF	TGTGCCAGCAGCCCAACTCGGACACACAACACTGAAGCTTTCTTT
TRBJ2-3	TRBV7-8	TRBD1	16	few	CASSLPTGILTDTQYF	TGTGCCAGCAGCCTACCGACAGGGATCCTAACAGATACGCAGTATTTT
TRBJ2-6	TRBV13	NA	17	many	CASSLGPVLSGANVLTF	TGTGCCAGCAGCTTAGGTCCAGTCCTCTCTGGGGCCAACGTCCTGACTTTC
TRBJ2-5	TRBV7-6	TRBD2	14	few	CASSEGLAQETQYF	TGTGCCAGCAGCGAGGGACTAGCTCAAGAGACCCAGTACTTC
TRBJ1-6	TRBV4-1	TRBD1	14	NA	CASSQTGLSSPLHF	TGCGCCAGCAGCCAGACAGGGTTGAGTTCACCCCTCCACTTT
TRBJ2-3	TRBV7-9	TRBD2	15	NA	CASSFPAGGTDTQYF	TGTGCCAGCAGCTTCCCAGCGGGAGGCACAGATACGCAGTATTTT
TRBJ2-1	TRBV29-1	NA	16	few	CSALPAGLGSYNEQFF	TGCAGCGCCCTACCGGCGGGTTTGGGCTCCTACAATGAGCAGTTCTTC
TRBJ2-4	TRBV28	TRBD2	17	few	CASRWATSGRSKNIQYF	TGTGCCAGCAGGTGGGCCACTAGCGGGAGGTCCAAAAACATTCAGTACTTC
TRBJ1-2	TRBV4-3	NA	14	NA	CASSQDGSPYGYTF	TGCGCCAGCAGCCAAGATGGCAGCCCCTATGGCTACACCTTC
TRBJ1-4	TRBV10-3	NA	16	NA	CAISELLEGANEKLFF	TGTGCCATCAGTGAGCTCCTTGAAGGCGCTAATGAAAAACTGTTTTTT
TRBJ2-3	TRBV25-1	NA	16	NA	CACSDPTPSGTDTQYF	TGTGCCTGCAGTGATCCTACTCCCAGCGGCACAGATACGCAGTATTTT
TRBJ2-1	TRBV20-1	NA	14	few	CSALLTNPNNEQFF	TGCAGTGCACTGCTGACCAACCCGAACAATGAGCAGTTCTTC
TRBJ2-3	TRBV4-1	TRBD2	17	many	CASSQDPSGGTTDTQYF	TGCGCCAGCAGCCAAGACCCAAGCGGGGGCACCACAGATACGCAGTATTTT
TRBJ2-5	TRBV11-1	TRBD1	15	NA	CASSLGDRALETQYF	TGTGCCAGCAGCTTGGGGGACAGGGCATTAGAGACCCAGTACTTC
TRBJ2-5	TRBV12-3/TRBV12-4	TRBD2	16	many	CASSLAGLAGIETQYF	TGTGCCAGCAGTTTAGCGGGACTAGCGGGAATCGAGACCCAGTACTTC
TRBJ2-4	TRBV20-1	NA	14	few	CSASPTVAKNIQYF	TGCAGTGCTAGCCCGACGGTAGCCAAAAACATTCAGTACTTC
TRBJ2-5	TRBV2	TRBD2	16	few	CASSEMGLGDQETQYF	TGTGCCAGCAGTGAAATGGGACTAGGGGACCAAGAGACCCAGTACTTC
TRBJ2-3	TRBV20-1	NA	13	NA	CSASLVTTDTQYF	TGCAGTGCTAGTCTGGTTACCACAGATACGCAGTATTTT
TRBJ2-1	TRBV6-5	TRBD2	20	few	CASSYAGLAGYYESYNEQFF	TGTGCCAGCAGTTACGCGGGACTAGCGGGATATTATGAATCCTACAATGAGCAGTTCTTC
TRBJ2-7	TRBV20-1	TRBD2	15	few	CSARGLAGVRYEQYF	TGCAGTGCTAGGGGACTAGCGGGAGTCCGCTACGAGCAGTACTTC
TRBJ1-5	TRBV28	TRBD1	16	NA	CASSIPTGVGAQPQHF	TGTGCCAGCAGTATACCGACAGGGGTTGGAGCTCAGCCCCAGCATTTT
TRBJ2-5	TRBV4-3	TRBD1	17	many	CASSQDGSRTGQETQYF	TGCGCCAGCAGCCAAGATGGGTCGCGGACAGGGCAAGAGACCCAGTACTTC
TRBJ2-1	TRBV28	NA	12	NA	CASKDSYNEQFF	TGTGCCAGCAAAGACAGTTACAATGAGCAGTTCTTC
TRBJ2-5	TRBV2	NA	13	NA	CASNRRKQETQYF	TGTGCCAGCAACCGACGCAAACAAGAGACCCAGTACTTC
TRBJ2-7	TRBV5-1	NA	11	NA	CATWFVIEQYF	TGCGCCACCTGGTTTGTGATCGAGCAGTACTTC
TRBJ2-7	TRBV19	NA	13	NA	CASSIDDSYEQYF	TGTGCCAGTAGTATCGACGACTCCTACGAGCAGTACTTC
TRBJ2-3	TRBV9	NA	15	NA	CASSVGAVSTDTQYF	TGTGCCAGCAGCGTGGGAGCGGTTAGTACAGATACGCAGTATTTT
TRBJ2-7	TRBV7-9	TRBD2	15	few	CASSLLADKGYEQYF	TGTGCCAGCAGCCTCCTAGCGGATAAAGGCTACGAGCAGTACTTC
TRBJ2-1	TRBV28	TRBD2	16	NA	CASSFHGTSGSNPPFF	TGTGCCAGCAGTTTTCACGGGACTAGCGGGAGCAATCCCCCGTTCTTC
TRBJ2-3	TRBV3-1	NA	12	NA	CASSQGGHTQYF	TGTGCCAGCAGCCAAGGGGGACATACGCAGTATTTT
TRBJ2-1	TRBV29-1	TRBD2	14	NA	CSVERGSSYNEQFF	TGCAGCGTTGAGCGCGGGAGCTCCTACAATGAGCAGTTCTTC
TRBJ2-5	TRBV6-6	NA	13	few	CASSQRTKETQYF	TGTGCCAGCAGTCAGAGGACTAAAGAGACCCAGTACTTC
TRBJ1-5	TRBV11-2	NA	15	NA	CASSLSGRPGQPQHF	TGTGCCAGCAGCTTATCGGGGAGGCCGGGGCAGCCCCAGCATTTT
TRBJ1-3	TRBV29-1	NA	14	few	CSVEDQWSGNTIYF	TGCAGCGTTGAAGATCAATGGTCTGGAAACACCATATATTTT
TRBJ2-5	TRBV18	TRBD2	14	few	CASSDSGSYQTQYF	TGTGCCAGCTCAGATAGCGGGAGCTACCAGACCCAGTACTTC
TRBJ2-7	TRBV3-1	NA	14	NA	CASSPRDHNYEQYF	TGTGCCAGCAGCCCCCGGGACCACAACTACGAGCAGTACTTC
TRBJ2-3	TRBV4-3	NA	14	few	CASSQDSGTDTQYF	TGCGCCAGCAGCCAAGATTCAGGCACAGACACGCAGTATTTT
TRBJ2-7	TRBV6-2/TRBV6-3	TRBD1	15	NA	CASSFGQGRNYEQYF	TGTGCCAGCAGTTTTGGACAGGGGCGTAACTACGAGCAGTACTTC
TRBJ2-1	TRBV29-1	TRBD2	14	few	CSVVGLAGVNEQFF	TGCAGCGTCGTCGGACTAGCGGGAGTTAATGAGCAGTTCTTC
TRBJ2-7	TRBV20-1	TRBD1	14	once	CSAFPGQGIVEQYF	TGCAGTGCTTTTCCGGGACAGGGGATTGTCGAGCAGTACTTC
TRBJ2-2	TRBV5-1	TRBD1	15	NA	CASSLAQGDTGELFF	TGCGCCAGCAGCTTGGCCCAGGGGGACACCGGGGAGCTGTTTTTT
TRBJ2-1	TRBV3-1	NA	15	many	CASSQVGSSYNEQFF	TGTGCCAGCAGCCAAGTTGGCTCCTCCTACAATGAGCAGTTCTTC
TRBJ2-5	TRBV29-1	NA	13	few	CSVERGRQETQYF	TGCAGCGTTGAAAGGGGCAGACAAGAGACCCAGTACTTC
TRBJ2-7	TRBV6-2/TRBV6-3	NA	13	few	CASRQQQVYEQYF	TGTGCCAGCAGACAACAACAGGTCTACGAGCAGTACTTC
TRBJ2-1	TRBV20-1	TRBD2	14	NA	CSAAGGLTYNEQFF	TGCAGTGCAGCGGGAGGGCTTACCTACAATGAGCAGTTCTTC
TRBJ2-1	TRBV24-1	TRBD1	15	NA	CATSGQGSPYNEQFF	TGTGCCACCAGTGGACAGGGTTCTCCCTACAATGAGCAGTTCTTC
TRBJ2-6	TRBV20-1	NA	14	many	CSAIPGAGANVLTF	TGCAGTGCTATTCCAGGGGCTGGGGCCAACGTCCTGACTTTC
TRBJ2-7	TRBV10-1	NA	15	NA	CASSDYRQGSYEQYF	TGCGCCAGCAGTGATTACCGACAAGGCTCCTACGAGCAGTACTTC
TRBJ2-7	TRBV12-3/TRBV12-4	TRBD2	14	NA	CASSRGLAGREQYF	TGTGCCAGCAGTAGGGGACTAGCGGGACGAGAGCAGTACTTC
TRBJ2-5	TRBV10-3	NA	12	NA	CAIRDTQETQYF	TGTGCCATCAGGGACACCCAAGAGACCCAGTACTTC
TRBJ2-5	TRBV11-2	TRBD2	14	few	CASSRLANQETQYF	TGTGCCAGCAGCCGACTAGCGAACCAAGAGACCCAGTACTTC